This T cell receptor beta chain was documented in a study of blood T cell repertoires in COVID-19. As for the study in general: Samples taken during acute and convalescent COVID-19 were collected in the United States, Italy and Spain. T cells, B-cell-depleted T cells, or PBMCs provided the cDNA or gDNA that served as material.

Original data processing: Amplification with reference gene primers provided the estimates of nucleated cell counts. Libraries were prepared by immunoSEQ multiplex PCR; TCRdb keeps only in-frame clonotypes and omits some of them. V and J calls and clone size are copied from that table; D and trimming were computed from the DNA. The data show about 280,000 clones, with under 90% seen just once and around 10% held by the top ten. Germline V gene data show CDR1 as MNHEY and CDR2 as SVGAGI. The CDR3 runs to 14 residues. V shed 6 bases and J shed 2 bases, with 10 bases lying between them. While infection was still active, Seattle patients were enrolled and then followed longitudinally.

Specimen: peripheral blood. This chain uses TRBV6-5 with TRBJ2-2; perhaps TRBD1 as D (5 bases). The receptor was derived from a woman in her twenties or thirties with COVID-19, enrolled during active disease. CDR3 residues: CASSRQPNTGELFF. The CDR3 nucleotides read TGTGCCAGCAGCAGACAGCCTAACACCGGGGAGCTGTTTTTT.